This is a list of T cell receptor beta chains from one sample in a study of T-cell reconstitution after alpha-beta-depleted transplantation in children. A single record per CDR3 protein comes from TCRdb applying MiXCR to the PCR reads. The sample lists under 300,000 distinct CDR3 sequences, roughly a tenth occurring once. The sequencing here drew on PBMCs from the stem cell graft donor, taken from the stem cell graft. The receptors stem from a human donor who donated a stem cell graft to a child with SCID. The CDR3 runs from the conserved cysteine through the conserved F or W. D genes are given only for firm matches. Some rows have no size entry. The others give once, few or many, or a class for an expanded clone.

j_call clone_size v_call cdr3_length d_call cdr3_aa cdr3_nt
TRBJ1-1 many TRBV20-1 13 TRBD1 CSARGQYVTEAFF TGCAGTGCTCGGGGACAGTATGTCACTGAAGCTTTCTTT
TRBJ1-1 many TRBV5-1 16 NA CASSEEGPPLGTEAFF TGCGCCAGCAGCGAAGAGGGTCCTCCCTTGGGCACTGAAGCTTTCTTT
TRBJ1-1 NA TRBV4-1 16 NA CASSQFSLGGNTEAFF TGCGCCAGCAGCCAATTCTCTTTGGGGGGAAACACTGAAGCTTTCTTT
TRBJ2-5 NA TRBV10-3 16 TRBD2 CAISEASGGTQETQYF TGTGCCATCAGTGAGGCTAGCGGGGGTACTCAAGAGACCCAGTACTTC
TRBJ1-2 many TRBV2 17 TRBD1 CASSDPTSGDRRYGYTF TGTGCCAGCAGTGATCCTACTTCTGGGGACAGGAGGTATGGCTACACCTTC
TRBJ2-7 NA TRBV14 13 NA CASSQYRGGEQYF TGTGCCAGCAGCCAATATCGGGGAGGCGAGCAGTACTTC
TRBJ1-6 many TRBV20-1 14 NA CSARDWEGNSPLHF TGCAGTGCTAGAGATTGGGAGGGGAATTCACCCCTCCACTTT
TRBJ2-3 many TRBV12-3/TRBV12-4 13 TRBD2 CASNGGGTDTQYF TGTGCCAGCAATGGCGGGGGGACAGATACGCAGTATTTT
TRBJ2-5 many TRBV2 13 NA CASSEEIVEPQYF TGTGCCAGCAGTGAAGAAATTGTGGAGCCCCAGTACTTC
TRBJ1-4 many TRBV6-5 14 NA CASSYSSREGKLFF TGTGCCAGCAGTTACTCGTCCAGGGAGGGAAAACTGTTTTTT
TRBJ1-5 many TRBV27 13 TRBD1 CASREQGNQPQHF TGTGCCAGCAGGGAACAGGGGAATCAGCCCCAGCATTTT
TRBJ1-6 many TRBV12-3/TRBV12-4 18 TRBD1 CASSLRNRGIAPHSPLHF TGTGCCAGCAGTTTACGGAACAGGGGCATTGCCCCCCATTCACCCCTCCACTTT
TRBJ2-7 many TRBV20-1 19 TRBD1 CSAFPKIRTGLTVFHEQYF TGCAGTGCTTTTCCCAAGATAAGGACAGGGTTGACTGTCTTCCACGAGCAGTACTTC
TRBJ2-3 many TRBV7-3 14 NA CASSFIPTDLTQYF TGTGCCAGCAGCTTCATCCCCACCGACCTAACGCAGTATTTT
TRBJ2-1 many TRBV3-1 17 TRBD1 CASSHVGGTGGRDEQFF TGTGCCAGCAGCCACGTTGGGGGGACAGGAGGCAGGGATGAGCAGTTCTTC
TRBJ2-5 many TRBV5-1 17 TRBD2 CASSLALARGGQETQYF TGCGCCAGCAGCTTGGCCCTGGCGAGGGGAGGGCAAGAGACCCAGTACTTC
TRBJ1-5 many TRBV6-5 12 NA CASNRPYQPQHF TGTGCCAGCAACAGGCCCTATCAGCCCCAGCATTTT
TRBJ1-2 many TRBV20-1 11 NA CSASSSYGYTF TGCAGTGCTAGTAGCAGCTATGGCTACACCTTC
TRBJ1-1 many TRBV20-1 12 TRBD1 CSAPQGITEAFF TGCAGTGCACCACAGGGGATCACTGAAGCTTTCTTT
TRBJ1-2 many TRBV30 12 TRBD1 CARGDRAYGYTF TGTGCCCGCGGGGACAGGGCGTATGGCTACACCTTC
TRBJ1-6 many TRBV18 16 NA CASSPKADSLLGPLHF TGTGCCAGCTCACCAAAGGCGGACAGCCTCCTTGGTCCCCTCCACTTT
TRBJ1-1 many TRBV14 16 NA CASSPRGRWVGTEAFF TGTGCCAGCAGCCCCAGGGGCCGCTGGGTTGGTACTGAAGCTTTCTTT
TRBJ2-1 many TRBV4-3 15 NA CASSPLLAGNNEQFF TGCGCCAGCAGCCCGTTGCTAGCCGGAAACAATGAGCAGTTCTTC
TRBJ2-7 NA TRBV20-1 13 NA CSAGLGGFYEQYF TGCAGTGCTGGGTTGGGCGGGTTCTACGAGCAGTACTTC
TRBJ1-2 many TRBV25-1 15 NA CASSGGTAGSYGYTF TGTGCCAGCAGTGGTGGTACAGCGGGCAGCTATGGCTACACCTTC
TRBJ2-1 NA TRBV20-1 17 TRBD2 CSAWGQGRGVLYNEQFF TGCAGTGCCTGGGGCCAGGGACGGGGGGTACTATACAATGAGCAGTTCTTC
TRBJ2-5 NA TRBV5-1 18 TRBD2 CASSPRPTSGWDQETQYF TGCGCCAGCAGCCCCCGCCCAACTAGCGGGTGGGACCAAGAGACCCAGTACTTC
TRBJ1-2 many TRBV5-1 14 NA CASSFTGWNYGYTF TGCGCCAGCAGCTTCACAGGGTGGAACTATGGCTACACCTTC
TRBJ1-3 many TRBV20-1 14 NA CSARNSGLGNTIYF TGCAGTGCCAGAAATTCCGGGTTGGGAAACACCATATATTTT
TRBJ1-1 once TRBV3-1 14 NA CASSPREGDTEAFF TGTGCCAGCAGCCCCAGGGAAGGGGACACTGAAGCTTTCTTT
TRBJ1-1 many TRBV25-1 16 TRBD1 CASSGLTGQMNTEAFF TGTGCCAGCAGTGGTCTGACGGGACAGATGAACACTGAAGCTTTCTTT
TRBJ2-3 many TRBV12-3/TRBV12-4 16 NA CASSPNSRGNTDTQYF TGTGCCAGCAGCCCAAATTCCCGAGGGAACACAGATACGCAGTATTTT
TRBJ2-7 many TRBV5-1 14 NA CASSPGREVSEQYF TGCGCCAGCAGCCCAGGCAGGGAAGTGAGCGAGCAGTACTTC
TRBJ2-7 many TRBV2 15 TRBD1 CASKSRGQGLYEQYF TGTGCCAGCAAGTCCAGAGGACAGGGGCTCTACGAGCAGTACTTC
TRBJ2-3 many TRBV12-3/TRBV12-4 16 TRBD1 CASSPRDRGSGDTQYF TGTGCCAGCAGTCCGAGGGACAGGGGTAGTGGAGATACGCAGTATTTT
TRBJ2-7 NA TRBV27 15 NA CASSFEGPEVDEQYF TGTGCCAGCAGTTTCGAGGGGCCCGAGGTCGACGAGCAGTACTTC
TRBJ1-1 NA TRBV12-2 17 NA CASRPPDGGDGNTEAFF TGTGCAAGTCGCCCCCCCGACGGGGGAGACGGGAACACTGAAGCTTTCTTT
TRBJ2-1 many TRBV7-8 15 TRBD1 CASSLLGQGAGEQFF TGTGCCAGCAGCTTACTCGGACAGGGGGCCGGGGAGCAGTTCTTC
TRBJ1-3 many TRBV7-9 16 NA CASSPLAGVSGNTIYF TGTGCCAGCAGCCCCCTAGCAGGCGTCTCTGGAAACACCATATATTTT
TRBJ2-3 NA TRBV11-2 14 NA CASNPWGGTDTQYF TGTGCCAGCAATCCCTGGGGGGGCACAGATACGCAGTATTTT
TRBJ1-4 few TRBV4-3 17 NA CASSQGNGEFGREKLFF TGCGCCAGCAGCCAAGGCAACGGAGAGTTCGGCAGGGAAAAACTGTTTTTT
TRBJ2-7 many TRBV5-1 15 NA CASSRARDGVYEQYF TGCGCCAGCAGCCGAGCCAGGGATGGGGTCTACGAGCAGTACTTC
TRBJ1-5 many TRBV6-5 13 NA CASSLLGHQPQHF TGTGCCAGCAGTTTACTGGGACATCAGCCCCAGCATTTT
TRBJ2-7 many TRBV11-1 15 TRBD1 CASRSTTGGSYEQYF TGTGCCAGCAGATCTACGACAGGGGGCTCCTACGAGCAGTACTTC
TRBJ2-2 few TRBV20-1 17 TRBD1 CSARDSGTGTYTGELFF TGCAGTGCTAGAGATTCGGGGACAGGGACATACACCGGGGAGCTGTTTTTT
TRBJ1-1 NA TRBV7-9 14 NA CASSPKRVGPEAFF TGTGCCAGCAGCCCTAAAAGGGTGGGTCCTGAAGCTTTCTTT
TRBJ1-1 NA TRBV28 16 NA CASSLAPWGGNTEAFF TGTGCCAGCAGTTTAGCCCCTTGGGGGGGGAACACTGAAGCTTTCTTT
TRBJ2-3 many TRBV4-3 15 NA CASSQGTGGADTQYF TGCGCCAGCAGCCAAGGGACAGGCGGGGCAGATACGCAGTATTTT
TRBJ1-5 many TRBV10-3 13 NA CAISEGRGQPQHF TGTGCCATCAGTGAAGGCAGGGGTCAGCCCCAGCATTTT
TRBJ1-6 few TRBV12-3/TRBV12-4 13 NA CASSLHRDSPLHF TGTGCCAGCAGCTTACACAGGGACTCACCCCTCCACTTT
TRBJ2-7 many TRBV20-1 15 NA CSALRPDRGPYEQYF TGCAGTGCTCTGCGTCCGGACAGAGGTCCCTACGAGCAGTACTTC
TRBJ2-4 many TRBV19 15 TRBD2 CASSIMTSSGNIQYF TGTGCCAGTAGTATAATGACTAGCTCGGGAAACATTCAGTACTTC
TRBJ2-7 many TRBV20-1 14 NA CSARTPGTPTGVVF TGCAGTGCTAGGACCCCTGGGACTCCAACTGGAGTGGTCTTC
TRBJ2-6 many TRBV14 19 NA CASSPPSAISPSGANVLTF TGTGCCAGCAGCCCCCCATCCGCCATCTCTCCATCTGGGGCCAACGTCCTGACTTTC
TRBJ2-3 many TRBV5-1 18 NA CASSLDLKGSSSTDTQYF TGCGCCAGCAGCTTGGACCTAAAAGGCTCATCTAGCACAGATACGCAGTATTTT
TRBJ2-5 many TRBV20-1 13 NA CSARSPGQETQYF TGCAGTGCCCGCTCCCCGGGTCAAGAGACCCAGTACTTC
TRBJ2-5 many TRBV20-1 12 NA CSAKRATETQYF TGCAGTGCTAAGAGGGCCACAGAGACCCAGTACTTC
TRBJ2-2 many TRBV4-1 14 NA CASSQALNTGELFF TGCGCCAGCAGCCAAGCGCTGAACACCGGGGAGCTGTTTTTT
TRBJ2-3 many TRBV5-6 17 NA CASSHLRRGASTDTQYF TGTGCCAGCAGCCACCTCCGCAGGGGTGCTAGCACAGATACGCAGTATTTT